The rows below give T cell receptor beta chains drawn from one sample of a study of T cell responses to AZD1222 COVID-19 vaccine. Assay used: immunoSEQ multiplex PCR; TCRdb lists only in-frame clones, some missing. The sample lists 90,000 to 140,000 clones, roughly 82% occurring once. The sample here was peripheral blood, taken on day 0 of AZD1222 vaccination. The receptor set was obtained from an adult in good health. The CDR3 runs from the conserved cysteine through the conserved F or W. A D gene is named only where the DNA matches it firmly. Where a row states a size, it is once, few, many or the class of an expanded clone; other rows omit it.

D: NA; size: NA; V: TRBV5-1; J: TRBJ1-1; DNA: TGCGCCAGCAGCGACCCATCGGGGAGCACTGAAGCTTTCTTT; CDR3: CASSDPSGSTEAFF
D: TRBD1; size: NA; V: TRBV10-3; J: TRBJ1-5; DNA: TGTGCCACCAGTGGACAGGGGAATCAGCCCCAGCATTTT; CDR3: CATSGQGNQPQHF
D: NA; size: NA; V: TRBV29-1; J: TRBJ1-1; DNA: TGCAGCGTGATAGGGACCCTTACTAACACTGAAGCTTTCTTT; CDR3: CSVIGTLTNTEAFF
D: NA; size: NA; V: TRBV12-2; J: TRBJ1-5; DNA: TGTGCACTACCGCTGGCCAGGGGCAATCAGCCCCAGCATTTT; CDR3: CALPLARGNQPQHF
D: NA; size: NA; V: TRBV20-1; J: TRBJ2-3; DNA: TGCAGTGCTAGTCTGGGAGATACGCAGTATTTT; CDR3: CSASLGDTQYF
D: NA; size: once; V: TRBV5-1; J: TRBJ1-3; DNA: TGCGCCAGCAGCTTGCACCAGGGAAGCTCTGGAAACACCATATATTTT; CDR3: CASSLHQGSSGNTIYF
D: TRBD2; size: few; V: TRBV7-3; J: TRBJ2-5; DNA: TGTGCCAGCAGCCCAACGGGACTACAAGAGACCCAGTACTTC; CDR3: CASSPTGLQETQYF
D: NA; size: few; V: TRBV7-2; J: TRBJ1-3; DNA: TGTGCCAGCAGCTTTTCCCTCGCAGGCCGCGGAAACACCATATATTTT; CDR3: CASSFSLAGRGNTIYF
D: NA; size: once; V: TRBV3-1/TRBV3-2; J: TRBJ1-4; DNA: TGTGCCAGCGGTGGGGATGAAAAACTGTTTTTT; CDR3: CASGGDEKLFF
D: NA; size: NA; V: TRBV28; J: TRBJ1-1; DNA: TGTGCCAGCAGTTTGTCTAAGCTGAACACTGAAGCTTTCTTT; CDR3: CASSLSKLNTEAFF
D: NA; size: once; V: TRBV12-3/TRBV12-4; J: TRBJ2-4; DNA: TGTGCCAGCAGTTACAGGGCCAAAAACATTCAGTACTTC; CDR3: CASSYRAKNIQYF
D: NA; size: once; V: TRBV18; J: TRBJ2-2; DNA: TGTGCCAGCTCACCAGCAGGGTGGACGAACACCGGGGAGCTGTTTTTT; CDR3: CASSPAGWTNTGELFF
D: NA; size: NA; V: TRBV7-2; J: TRBJ1-5; DNA: TGTGCCAGCAGCTTATACCCAGGGGTTCAGCCCCAGCATTTT; CDR3: CASSLYPGVQPQHF
D: NA; size: NA; V: TRBV12-3/TRBV12-4; J: TRBJ1-1; DNA: TGTGCCAGCGTTTGGGGGAACACTGAAGCTTTCTTT; CDR3: CASVWGNTEAFF
D: NA; size: NA; V: TRBV20-1; J: TRBJ1-3; DNA: TGCAGTGCTAGTATGGCAGGGAGTGGAAACACCATATATTTT; CDR3: CSASMAGSGNTIYF
D: TRBD1; size: NA; V: TRBV14; J: TRBJ1-2; DNA: TGTGCCAGCAGCCCGACAGGGATTTATGGCTACACCTTC; CDR3: CASSPTGIYGYTF
D: TRBD1; size: NA; V: TRBV7-2; J: TRBJ1-2; DNA: TGTGCCAGCAGCGGAGGACAGGGGGAGTATGGCTACACCTTC; CDR3: CASSGGQGEYGYTF
D: NA; size: NA; V: TRBV5-6; J: TRBJ2-5; DNA: TGTGCCAGCAGCTTCCGGATAGCGGAACAAGAGACCCAGTACTTC; CDR3: CASSFRIAEQETQYF
D: NA; size: NA; V: TRBV19; J: TRBJ1-5; DNA: TGTGCCAGTAGTATAGTTTCCAGGCTCCGTCATCAGCCCCAGCATTTT; CDR3: CASSIVSRLRHQPQHF
D: NA; size: NA; V: TRBV15; J: TRBJ2-1; DNA: TGTGCCACCAGCAGCCGTCGAACCTACAATGAGCAGTTCTTC; CDR3: CATSSRRTYNEQFF
D: NA; size: NA; V: TRBV20-1; J: TRBJ2-3; DNA: TGCAGTGCGACTAGCACAGATACGCAGTATTTT; CDR3: CSATSTDTQYF
D: TRBD1; size: NA; V: TRBV5-1; J: TRBJ2-6; DNA: TGCGCCAGCAGCCTGGGACAGATCTCTGGGGCCAACGTCCTGACTTTC; CDR3: CASSLGQISGANVLTF
D: NA; size: NA; V: TRBV11-1; J: TRBJ2-7; DNA: TGTGCCAGCAGCTCGGACGGATCCTACGAGCAGTACTTC; CDR3: CASSSDGSYEQYF
D: NA; size: NA; V: TRBV5-1; J: TRBJ2-2; DNA: TGCGCCAGCAGCTGGGCGCCGGGGGCGGGAACCGGGGAGCTGTTTTTT; CDR3: CASSWAPGAGTGELFF
D: TRBD2; size: few; V: TRBV3-1/TRBV3-2; J: TRBJ2-7; DNA: TGTGCCAGCAGCCATCGCCCCGGGACTAGCAGCTACGAGCAGTACTTC; CDR3: CASSHRPGTSSYEQYF
D: NA; size: NA; V: TRBV4-3; J: TRBJ2-6; DNA: TGCGCCAGCAGCCAAGATCTAGGGACCGGGGCCAACGTCCTGACTTTC; CDR3: CASSQDLGTGANVLTF
D: NA; size: NA; V: TRBV2; J: TRBJ1-5; DNA: TGTGCCAGCAGTGTGACAGTTTCTCAGCCCCAGCATTTT; CDR3: CASSVTVSQPQHF
D: NA; size: NA; V: TRBV7-2; J: TRBJ2-1; DNA: TGTGCCAGCAGCTTAGTCGGGCTAGCCCACAATGAGCAGTTCTTC; CDR3: CASSLVGLAHNEQFF
D: NA; size: NA; V: TRBV6-5; J: TRBJ1-5; DNA: TGTGCCAGCAGTTACGATCGCAATCAGCCCCAGCATTTT; CDR3: CASSYDRNQPQHF
D: NA; size: few; V: TRBV7-2; J: TRBJ2-1; DNA: TGTGCCAGCAGCTTTTCCCTCCAGGGGTATGAGCAGTTCTTC; CDR3: CASSFSLQGYEQFF
D: NA; size: NA; V: TRBV7-8; J: TRBJ2-1; DNA: TGTGCCAGCAGCCCGTCGGGACCGAGCTCCTACAATGAGCAGTTCTTC; CDR3: CASSPSGPSSYNEQFF
D: NA; size: NA; V: TRBV5-8; J: TRBJ1-2; DNA: TGTGCCAGCAGCTTGGCCCACGGGCAGGGAGTAGGCTATGGCTACACCTTC; CDR3: CASSLAHGQGVGYGYTF
D: NA; size: NA; V: TRBV19; J: TRBJ1-4; DNA: TGTGCCAGTAGTGCCTACTCCTTCGAAAAACTGTTTTTT; CDR3: CASSAYSFEKLFF